The present entry profiles one T cell receptor (beta chain) with its context. This specimen comes from a study of blood T cell repertoires in COVID-19. Across the whole study: Italy, Spain and the United States were the sources of the convalescent and acute COVID-19 samples. Sample material is recorded as cDNA or gDNA derived from T cells, B-cell-depleted T cells, or PBMCs.

How the authors handled the data: Amplification of reference gene primers was used by the study to estimate nucleated cell counts. Profiled with immunoSEQ multiplex PCR; TCRdb holds only in-frame clones, not every one. D and trimming were read from the DNA, whereas the V and J calls and clone size are those reported in that table. The table records approximately 99,000 clones, about 85% of them present only once. Germline V lookup: CDR1 LNHDA, CDR2 SQIVND (reference sequence). V was pared by 3 bases and J by 4 bases, with 12 bases of the junction left unmatched. The CDR3 has 17 residues. This chain joins TRBV19 and TRBJ2-3, with 8 positions matching TRBD2. The sample comprised peripheral blood. The TCR comes from a woman between 70 and 85 years old with acute or convalescent COVID-19. The DNA for the CDR3 is TGTGCCAGTAGTATTGGGATGTTTAGCGGGGTTTCAGATACGCAGTATTTT. The encoded protein is CASSIGMFSGVSDTQYF.